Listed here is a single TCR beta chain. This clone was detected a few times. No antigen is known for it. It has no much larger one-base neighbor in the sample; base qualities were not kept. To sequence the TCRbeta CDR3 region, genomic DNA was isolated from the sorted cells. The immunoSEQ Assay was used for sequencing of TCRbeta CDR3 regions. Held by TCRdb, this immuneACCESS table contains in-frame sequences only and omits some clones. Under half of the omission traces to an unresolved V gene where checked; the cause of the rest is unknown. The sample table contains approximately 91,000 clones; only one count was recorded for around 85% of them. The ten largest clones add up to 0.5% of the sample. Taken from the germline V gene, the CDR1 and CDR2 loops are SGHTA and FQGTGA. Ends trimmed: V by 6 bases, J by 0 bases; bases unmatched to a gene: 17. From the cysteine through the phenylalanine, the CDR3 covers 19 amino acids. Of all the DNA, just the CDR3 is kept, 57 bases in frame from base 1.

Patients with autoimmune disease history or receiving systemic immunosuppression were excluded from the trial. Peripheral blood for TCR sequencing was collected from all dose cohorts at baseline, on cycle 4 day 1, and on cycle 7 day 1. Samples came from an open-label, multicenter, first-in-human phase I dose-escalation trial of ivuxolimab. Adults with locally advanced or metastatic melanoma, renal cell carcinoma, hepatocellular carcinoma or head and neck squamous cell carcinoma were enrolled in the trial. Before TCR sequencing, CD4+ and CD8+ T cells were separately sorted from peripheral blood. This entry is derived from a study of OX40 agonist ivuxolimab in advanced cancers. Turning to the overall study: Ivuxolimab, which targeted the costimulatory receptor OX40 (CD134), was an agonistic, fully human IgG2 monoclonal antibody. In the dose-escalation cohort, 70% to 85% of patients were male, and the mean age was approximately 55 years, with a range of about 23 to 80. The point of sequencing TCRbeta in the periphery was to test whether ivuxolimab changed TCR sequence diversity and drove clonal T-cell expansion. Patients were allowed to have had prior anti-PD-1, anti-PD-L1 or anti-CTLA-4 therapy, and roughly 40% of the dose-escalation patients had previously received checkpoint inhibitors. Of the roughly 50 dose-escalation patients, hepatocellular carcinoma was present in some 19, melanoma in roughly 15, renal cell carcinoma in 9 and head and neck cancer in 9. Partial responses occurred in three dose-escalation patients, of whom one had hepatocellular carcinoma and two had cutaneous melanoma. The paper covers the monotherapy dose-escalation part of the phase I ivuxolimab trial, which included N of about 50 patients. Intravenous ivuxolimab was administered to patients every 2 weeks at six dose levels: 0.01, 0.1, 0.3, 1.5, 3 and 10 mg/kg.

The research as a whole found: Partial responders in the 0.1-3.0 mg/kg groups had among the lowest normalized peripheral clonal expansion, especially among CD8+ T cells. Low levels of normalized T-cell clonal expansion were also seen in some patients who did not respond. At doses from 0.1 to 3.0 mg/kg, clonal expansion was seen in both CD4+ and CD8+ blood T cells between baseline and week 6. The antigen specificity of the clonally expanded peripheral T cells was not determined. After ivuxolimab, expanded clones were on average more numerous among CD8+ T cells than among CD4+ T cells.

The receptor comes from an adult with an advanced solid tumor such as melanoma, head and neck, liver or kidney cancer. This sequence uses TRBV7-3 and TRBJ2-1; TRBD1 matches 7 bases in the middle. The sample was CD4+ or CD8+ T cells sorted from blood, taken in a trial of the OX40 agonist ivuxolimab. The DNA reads TGTGCCAGCAGTTACAGGGGCAGGGGTCTTAAGAGCTCCTACAATGAGCAGTTCTTC. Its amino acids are CASSYRGRGLKSSYNEQFF.